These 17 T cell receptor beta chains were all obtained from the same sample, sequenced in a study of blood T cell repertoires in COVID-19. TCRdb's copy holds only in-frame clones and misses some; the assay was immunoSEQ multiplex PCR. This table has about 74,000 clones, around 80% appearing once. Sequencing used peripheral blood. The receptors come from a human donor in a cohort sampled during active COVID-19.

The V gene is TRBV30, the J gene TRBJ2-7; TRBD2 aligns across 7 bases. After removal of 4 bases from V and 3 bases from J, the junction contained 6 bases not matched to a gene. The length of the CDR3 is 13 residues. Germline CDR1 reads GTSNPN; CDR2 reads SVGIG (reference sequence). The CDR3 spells CAWKVSGGYEQYF. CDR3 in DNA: TGTGCCTGGAAGGTCTCGGGGGGCTACGAGCAGTACTTC.

CDR3 residues: CASSMTSGRVADTQYF. In DNA, the CDR3 is TGCGCCAGCAGCATGACTAGCGGGAGAGTCGCAGATACGCAGTATTTT. V and J are TRBV5-1 and TRBJ2-3; 12 positions match TRBD2. The J segment lost 4 bases and the V segment lost 4 bases, leaving 7 bases of the junction unmatched. CDR1 SGHRS and CDR2 YFSETQ come from the germline V gene. The CDR3 is made up of 16 amino acids.

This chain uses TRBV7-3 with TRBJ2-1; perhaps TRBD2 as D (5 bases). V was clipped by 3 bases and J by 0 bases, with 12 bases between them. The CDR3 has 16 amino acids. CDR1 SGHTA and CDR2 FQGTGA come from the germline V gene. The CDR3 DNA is TGTGCCAGCAGCTTTGTCCGGGGTCTCTCCTACAATGAGCAGTTCTTC. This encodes CASSFVRGLSYNEQFF.

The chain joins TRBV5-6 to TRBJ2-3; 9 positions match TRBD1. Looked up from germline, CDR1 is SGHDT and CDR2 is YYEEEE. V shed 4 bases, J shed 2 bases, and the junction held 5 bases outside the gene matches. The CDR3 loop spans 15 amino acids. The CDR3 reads CASSRGQGFTDTQYF. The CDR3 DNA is TGTGCCAGCAGCCGAGGACAGGGGTTCACAGATACGCAGTATTTT. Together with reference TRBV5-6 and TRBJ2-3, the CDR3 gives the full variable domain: DAGVTQSPTHLIKTRGQQVTLRCSPKSGHDTVSWYQQALGQGPQFIFQYYEEEERQRGNFPDRFSGHQFPNYSSELNVNALLLGDSALYLCASSRGQGFTDTQYFGPGTRLTVL.

The CDR3 sequence is CASSFQGYGYTF. Written as DNA, the CDR3 is TGTGCCAGCAGTTTCCAGGGCTATGGCTACACCTTC. The rearrangement uses TRBV12-3 or TRBV12-4 and TRBJ1-2, with D possibly being TRBD1 (5 bases). V dropped 3 bases and J dropped 4 bases, with 6 bases sitting between them. CDR3 length: 12 amino acids.

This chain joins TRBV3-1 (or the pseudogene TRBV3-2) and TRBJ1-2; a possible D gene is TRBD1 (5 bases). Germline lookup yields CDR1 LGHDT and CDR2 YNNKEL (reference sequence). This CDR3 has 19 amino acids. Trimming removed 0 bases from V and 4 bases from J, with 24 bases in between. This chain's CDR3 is CASSQDRPLGTRQTYGYTF. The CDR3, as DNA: TGTGCCAGCAGCCAAGATCGACCCTTGGGTACGAGACAGACCTATGGCTACACCTTC.

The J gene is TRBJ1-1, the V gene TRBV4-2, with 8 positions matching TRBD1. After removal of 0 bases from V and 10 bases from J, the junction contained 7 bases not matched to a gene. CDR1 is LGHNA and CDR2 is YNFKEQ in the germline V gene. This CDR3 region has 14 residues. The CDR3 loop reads CASSQEGRGRIAFF. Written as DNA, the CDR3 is TGTGCCAGCAGCCAAGAGGGCAGGGGGCGCATAGCTTTCTTT.

The CDR3, as DNA: TGTGCCAGCAAAGCGACGGTGAACACTGAAGCTTTCTTT. Its protein is CASKATVNTEAFF. The chain couples TRBV9 to TRBJ1-1; D is unclear. The CDR3 is 13 amino acids. CDR1 and CDR2 (germline): SGDLS, YYNGEE. Trimming left V 6 bases short and J 0 bases short, with 9 bases between.

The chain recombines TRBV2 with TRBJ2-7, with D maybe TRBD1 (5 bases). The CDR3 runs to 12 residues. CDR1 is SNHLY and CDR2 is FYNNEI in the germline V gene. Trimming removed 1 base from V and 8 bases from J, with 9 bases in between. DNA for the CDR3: TGTGCCAGCAGTGAAGTAAGGGGCAAGCAGTACGTC. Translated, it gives CASSEVRGKQYV.

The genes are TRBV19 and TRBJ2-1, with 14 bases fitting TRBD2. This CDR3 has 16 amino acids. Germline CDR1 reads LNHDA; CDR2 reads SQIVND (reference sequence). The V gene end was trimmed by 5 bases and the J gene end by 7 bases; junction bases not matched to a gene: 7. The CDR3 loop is CASSQGLAGATNEQFF. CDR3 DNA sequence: TGTGCCAGTAGTCAGGGACTAGCGGGAGCGACGAATGAGCAGTTCTTC.

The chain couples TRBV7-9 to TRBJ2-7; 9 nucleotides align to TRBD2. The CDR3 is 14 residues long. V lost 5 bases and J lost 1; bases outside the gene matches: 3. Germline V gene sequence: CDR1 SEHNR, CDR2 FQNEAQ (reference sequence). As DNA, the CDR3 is TGTGCCAGCAGCCCCAGCGGGGGGTCCTACGAGCAGTACTTC. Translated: CASSPSGGSYEQYF. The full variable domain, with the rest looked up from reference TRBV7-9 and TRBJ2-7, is DTGVSQNPRHKITKRGQNVTFRCDPISEHNRLYWYRQTLGQGPEFLTYFQNEAQLEKSRLLSDRFSAERPKGSFSTLEIQRTEQGDSAMYLCASSPSGGSYEQYFGPGTRLTVT.

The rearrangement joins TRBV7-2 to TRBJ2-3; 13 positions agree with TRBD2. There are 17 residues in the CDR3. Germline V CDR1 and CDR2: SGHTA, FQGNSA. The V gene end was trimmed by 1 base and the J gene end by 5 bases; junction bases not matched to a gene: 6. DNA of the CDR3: TGTGCCAGCAGCTTAGGACTAGCGGGGGGCAAGGGAGATACGCAGTATTTT. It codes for CASSLGLAGGKGDTQYF. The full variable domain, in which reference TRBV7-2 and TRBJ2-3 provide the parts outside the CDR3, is GAGVSQSPSNKVTEKGKDVELRCDPISGHTALYWYRQSLGQGLEFLIYFQGNSAPDKSGLPSDRFSAERTGGSVSTLTIQRTQQEDSAVYLCASSLGLAGGKGDTQYFGPGTRLTVL.

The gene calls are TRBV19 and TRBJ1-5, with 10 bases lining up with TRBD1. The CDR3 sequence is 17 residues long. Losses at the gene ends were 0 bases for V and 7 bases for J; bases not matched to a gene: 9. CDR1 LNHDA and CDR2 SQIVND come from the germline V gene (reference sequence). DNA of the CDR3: TGTGCCAGTAGTATAGATAAGGGGACAGGGGTTCGGCAGCCCCAGCATTTT. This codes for CASSIDKGTGVRQPQHF. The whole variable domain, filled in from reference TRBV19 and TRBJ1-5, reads DGGITQSPKYLFRKEGQNVTLSCEQNLNHDAMYWYRQDPGQGLRLIYYSQIVNDFQKGDIAEGYSVSREKKESFPLTVTSAQKNPTAFYLCASSIDKGTGVRQPQHFGDGTRLSIL.

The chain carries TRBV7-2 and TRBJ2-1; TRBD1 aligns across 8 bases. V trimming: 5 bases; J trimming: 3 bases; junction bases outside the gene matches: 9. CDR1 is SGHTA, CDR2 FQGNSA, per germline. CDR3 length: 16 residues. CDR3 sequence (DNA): TGTGCCAGCAGCGTCTCAGGGGGCTTCAACTACAATGAGCAGTTCTTC. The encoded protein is CASSVSGGFNYNEQFF.

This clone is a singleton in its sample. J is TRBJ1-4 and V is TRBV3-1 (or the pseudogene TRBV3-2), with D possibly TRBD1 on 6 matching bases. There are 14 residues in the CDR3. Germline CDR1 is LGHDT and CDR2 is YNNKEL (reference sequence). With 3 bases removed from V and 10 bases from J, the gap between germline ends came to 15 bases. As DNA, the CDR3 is TGTGCCAGCAGCCAGACAGGACGGTTGGGAAAACTGTTTTTT. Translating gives CASSQTGRLGKLFF.

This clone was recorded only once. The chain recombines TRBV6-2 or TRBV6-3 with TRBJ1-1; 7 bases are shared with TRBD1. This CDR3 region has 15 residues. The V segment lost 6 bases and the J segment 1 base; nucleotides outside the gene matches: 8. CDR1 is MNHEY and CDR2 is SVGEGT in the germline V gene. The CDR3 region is CASSIRTGRNTEAFF. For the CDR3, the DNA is TGTGCCAGCAGCATTAGGACAGGTCGGAACACTGAAGCTTTCTTT.

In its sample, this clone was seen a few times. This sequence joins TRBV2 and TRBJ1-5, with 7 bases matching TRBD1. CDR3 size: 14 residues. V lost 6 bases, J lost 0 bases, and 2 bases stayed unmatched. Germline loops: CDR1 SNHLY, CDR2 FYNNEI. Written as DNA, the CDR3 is TGTGCCAGCAGGGGGACAGTTAGCAATCAGCCCCAGCATTTT. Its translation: CASRGTVSNQPQHF.